This TCR beta chain appears in the sequencing data of a study of blood T cells in healthy people across ages. The wider study: Capture by template switching was about one barcoded beta molecule per two T cells.

Regarding the study as a whole: Strongly correlated with naive T cell percentage was TCR beta diversity. Observed TCR beta diversity per million T cells went down as age went up. This fall followed a roughly linear course with age.

This clonotype was seen a handful of times. Antigen: not known. The CDR3 has 11 amino acids. V was clipped by 2 bases and J by 9 bases, with 7 bases between them. Through a sample-barcoded 5' primer and a J-beta primer mix, a second PCR was run for about 6 to 11 cycles. Tags on each cDNA molecule came from a template-switch adaptor with 12 random nucleotides. Using its own MiXCR run on the 5' RACE reads, TCRdb lists one record per CDR3 protein. The top ten hold roughly 17% of the sample, which has approximately 810,000 distinct CDR3 sequences, 25% to 30% seen once. This TCR was sampled from a woman older than 75 in good health. Sample: blood. The chain combines TRBV12-3 or TRBV12-4 with TRBJ1-1; D unresolved. Written as DNA, the CDR3 is TGTGCCAGCAGTTTAAGGCCGAAAGCTTTCTTT. Translation gives CASSLRPKAFF.